Below, 9 T cell receptor beta chains from the same sample are listed, as sequenced in a study of CD8 T cells in ankylosing spondylitis. Points from the study as a whole: Typical of ankylosing spondylitis blood, it appeared, was a TCR beta motif of seven to nine highly homologous variants.

No antigen is known for these receptors. TCRdb reanalysed the 5' RACE reads using MiXCR and keeps one entry per CDR3 protein. The table includes more than 400,000 distinct CDR3 sequences, roughly 5% detected once. Material for sequencing was blood, either unsorted or a sorted T cell fraction (not recorded which). The receptor set was obtained from a male donor with ankylosing spondylitis.

This clonotype was seen many times. The J gene is TRBJ2-7, the V gene TRBV20-1, with D possibly TRBD2 on 6 matching bases. This CDR3 is built from 14 residues. Germline-derived CDR1 and CDR2 are DFQATT and SNEGSKA (reference sequence). V was pared by 4 bases and J by 0 bases, with 13 bases between. The CDR3: CSATKRVSSYEQYF. The CDR3 nucleotides read TGCAGTGCTACTAAGCGGGTGAGCTCCTACGAGCAGTACTTC.

This clonotype was counted between two and nine times. This chain connects TRBV11-2 to TRBJ2-1; 8 bases fit TRBD2. This CDR3 is built from 14 residues. V shed 2 bases and J 9 bases; nucleotides not matched to a gene: 6. Germline lookup yields CDR1 SGHAT and CDR2 FQNNGV. The CDR3 here is CASSLSAGDGEQFF. CDR3 in DNA: TGTGCCAGCAGCTTATCAGCGGGGGACGGTGAGCAGTTCTTC.

As DNA, the CDR3 is TGTGCCAGCAGCTCCATCATACGGTTAGCAATAAGTGAGCAGTTCTTC. Amino acid sequence: CASSSIIRLAISEQFF. This chain uses TRBV3-1 with TRBJ2-1; D not resolved. V dropped 5 bases and J dropped 9 bases, with 23 bases sitting between them. Germline values: CDR1 LGHDT, CDR2 YNNKEL (reference sequence). The CDR3 extends over 16 amino acids.

The chain is built from TRBV4-3 and TRBJ2-7; TRBD1 matches at 11 bases. CDR1 LGHNA and CDR2 YSLEER come from the germline V gene. The CDR3 runs 16 residues. V dropped 3 bases and J dropped 9; count of bases not matched to a gene: 13. CDR3 DNA sequence: TGCGCCAGCAGCCAGGGCCCCGGGACAGGGGGTAGTAGGCAGTACTTC. Translation gives CASSQGPGTGGSRQYF.

This clonotype has at least ten counts. The V and J genes are TRBV5-1 and TRBJ2-3; D not certain. The CDR3 has 15 residues. The V end was cut by 0 bases, the J end by 3 bases, with 11 bases between. Germline V gene lookup returns CDR1 SGHRS and CDR2 YFSETQ. The CDR3 region is CASSLGLSETDTQYF. CDR3 coding DNA: TGCGCCAGCAGCTTGGGACTGTCAGAGACAGATACGCAGTATTTT.

This clonotype appeared many times. The chain uses TRBV29-1 and TRBJ2-3; D perhaps matches TRBD1 (6 bases). V lost 7 bases, J lost 0 bases, and 11 bases lay in between. The CDR3 spans 13 residues. The germline V gene has CDR1 SQVTM and CDR2 ANQGSEA. DNA for the CDR3: TGCAGCGCCCGACAGGCTAGCACAGATACGCAGTATTTT. It is translated as CSARQASTDTQYF.

This clonotype has just a few counts. The CDR3 coding sequence is TGTGCCAGCAGCACTTCGAGCGTTGGGCTCGACAATGAGCAGTTCTTC. It yields the protein CASSTSSVGLDNEQFF. The V and J genes are TRBV12-3 or TRBV12-4 and TRBJ2-1; D is ambiguous. V dropped 6 bases and J dropped 5 bases, with 20 bases sitting between them. The CDR3 loop spans 16 amino acids.

This clonotype was seen only a few times. The chain uses TRBV24-1 and TRBJ1-2, with D maybe TRBD1 (5 bases). The V gene lost 9 bases and the J gene lost 5 bases, with 15 bases spanning the gap. Germline V lookup: CDR1 KGHDR, CDR2 SFDVKD. This CDR3 has 13 residues. In nucleotides, the CDR3 is TGTGCCACCCAGGGACCGCTTGGGTATGGCTACACCTTC. It translates to CATQGPLGYGYTF.

This clonotype was picked up many times. The chain employs TRBV4-2 and TRBJ2-3; tentatively, D is TRBD1 (6 bases). V was clipped by 0 bases and J by 1 base, with 11 bases between them. Germline values: CDR1 LGHNA, CDR2 YNFKEQ. This CDR3 region has 16 residues. This CDR3 reads CASSQDNRVGTDTQYF. CDR3 DNA sequence: TGTGCCAGCAGCCAAGATAACAGGGTGGGCACAGATACGCAGTATTTT.